These 22 T cell receptor beta chains were sequenced from one sample in a study of cytomegalovirus exposure and HLA in healthy donors. Primers included in the PCR were 60 Vbeta and 13 Jbeta primers. Data came from immunoSEQ multiplex PCR; TCRdb stores just in-frame clones and leaves some out. Of about 150,000 clones listed, over 65% are singletons. The sequenced material came from PBMCs. Receptors were obtained from a man aged 25-45 years in good health and CMV-seronegative.

The J gene is TRBJ1-4, the V gene TRBV6-5, with 9 nucleotides matching TRBD1. The CDR3 is 13 amino acids. Per germline, CDR1 MNHEY and CDR2 SVGAGI. CDR3 nucleotide sequence: TGTGCGTCAAAGGGGACAGGGAGAGAAAAACTGTTTTTT. Protein: CASKGTGREKLFF.

Worth noting for this clone: The junction departs from the called germline gene at one end, perhaps through a read error. The V call is TRBV6-5, the J call TRBJ1-5, with D perhaps matching TRBD1 (6 bases). The CDR3 has 15 amino acids. The germline V gene encodes CDR1 MNHEY and CDR2 SVGAGI. CDR3 residues: CASMEGGERNQPQNF. CDR3 coding DNA: TGTGCCAGCATGGAGGGGGGGGAGCGCAATCAGCCCCAGAATTTT.

This clone was found once. The gene calls are TRBV29-1 and TRBJ2-5, with 9 positions matching TRBD2. This CDR3 contains 14 residues. Germline V gene data show CDR1 as SQVTM and CDR2 as ANQGSEA. Trimming cost V 5 bases and J 13 bases; bases outside gene matches: 17. CDR3 protein: CSVMERGAGEFGYF. The CDR3 DNA reads as TGCAGCGTTATGGAGCGGGGGGCGGGGGAGTTCGGGTACTTC. The variable domain in full, completed from reference TRBV29-1 and TRBJ2-5, reads SAVISQKPSRDICQRGTSLTIQCQVDSQVTMMFWYRQQPGQSLTLIATANQGSEATYESGFVIDKFPISRPNLTFSTLTVSNMSPEDSSIYLCSVMERGAGEFGYFGPGTRLLVL.

The rearrangement joins TRBV10-3 to TRBJ2-5; D unresolved. CDR1 is ENHRY and CDR2 is SYGVKD in the germline V gene. Trimming left V 0 bases short and J 7 bases short, with 9 bases between. CDR3 length: 13 residues. DNA for the CDR3: TGTGCCATCAGTGAGTCGACTCGGGTGACCCAGTACTTC. Its translation: CAISESTRVTQYF.

This chain joins TRBV11-2 and TRBJ2-5; tentative D call: TRBD2 (5 bases). Trimming took 0 bases from V and 5 from J, leaving 10 bases between them. Germline CDR1 and CDR2: SGHAT and FQNNGV. CDR3 length: 14 amino acids. In nucleotides, the CDR3 is TGTGCCAGCAGCTTAGAGGCTAGCCAGGAGACCCAGTACTTC. This gives the protein CASSLEASQETQYF.

The sample holds a few counts of this clone. This rearrangement joins TRBV10-3 to TRBJ2-3; the match to TRBD1 covers 8 bases. After removal of 10 bases from V and 2 bases from J, the junction contained 5 bases not matched to a gene. Germline CDR1 and CDR2: ENHRY and SYGVKD. This CDR3 has 13 residues. The CDR3 sequence: CATTGQDTDTQYF. CDR3 DNA sequence: TGTGCCACCACGGGACAGGACACAGATACGCAGTATTTT.

In its sample, this clone was seen once. The chain carries TRBV27 and TRBJ2-1; the match to TRBD2 covers 12 bases. CDR3 length: 17 amino acids. The germline gives CDR1 MNHEY, CDR2 SMNVEV (reference sequence). The junction had 4 bases not matched to a gene; V was cut back by 4 bases and J by 0 bases. CDR3 in DNA: TGTGCCAGCAGTTCTAGCGGGGGGGCGTACTCCTACAATGAGCAGTTCTTC. This translates into CASSSSGGAYSYNEQFF.

This clone was detected only a few times. The chain recombines TRBV11-2 with TRBJ2-7; D is possibly TRBD2 (5 bases). The CDR3 runs to 13 residues. The V and J ends lost 5 bases and 2 bases respectively, with 10 bases between them. CDR1 is SGHAT, CDR2 FQNNGV, per germline. This CDR3 is CASSTGVTYEQYF. As DNA, the CDR3 is TGTGCCAGCAGCACCGGGGTAACCTACGAGCAGTACTTC.

In the case of this clone: Other DNA sequences within the sample encode an identical CDR3. The V call is TRBV19, the J call TRBJ1-1; D uncertain. CDR3 length equals 12 residues. Trimming left V 1 base short and J 6 bases short, with 6 bases between. Germline values: CDR1 LNHDA, CDR2 SQIVND (reference sequence). The CDR3 DNA reads as TGTGCCAGTAGTATAGGGTCAGCTGAAGCTTTCTTT. Translation gives CASSIGSAEAFF. Combining the CDR3 with reference TRBV19 and TRBJ1-1 gives the whole variable domain DGGITQSPKYLFRKEGQNVTLSCEQNLNHDAMYWYRQDPGQGLRLIYYSQIVNDFQKGDIAEGYSVSREKKESFPLTVTSAQKNPTAFYLCASSIGSAEAFFGQGTRLTVV.

The chain combines TRBV5-4 with TRBJ1-2; TRBD1 matches at 11 bases. With 4 bases clipped from V and 8 bases from J, the junction kept 4 bases outside the gene matches. From germline, CDR1 is SGHNT and CDR2 YYREEE (reference sequence). The CDR3 is 13 residues long. DNA for the CDR3: TGTGCCAGCAGCCGGGACAGGGGGTCGGGCTACACCTTC. Translating it yields CASSRDRGSGYTF.

The CDR3 coding sequence is TGTGCCAGTAGCATATGGTCGGCTACAGGGATGGACGAGCAGTACTTC. Protein sequence: CASSIWSATGMDEQYF. The genes are TRBV19 and TRBJ2-7, with D tentatively TRBD1 (6 bases). Looked up from germline, CDR1 is LNHDA and CDR2 is SQIVND (reference sequence). The V end was cut by 6 bases, the J end by 5 bases, with 23 bases between. This CDR3 region has 16 residues.

The CDR3 DNA reads as TGTGCCAGTAGTCGGGTCCAGGGTAATTCACCCCTCCACTTT. This gives the protein CASSRVQGNSPLHF. J is TRBJ1-6 and V is TRBV19; D is perhaps TRBD1 (5 bases). Germline CDR1 and CDR2: LNHDA and SQIVND (reference sequence). The CDR3 runs to 14 residues. With 5 bases removed from V and 6 bases from J, the gap between germline ends came to 11 bases.

This clone has a count of ten or more. The chain couples TRBV10-3 to TRBJ2-5; 9 positions agree with TRBD2. Germline trimming cut 5 bases from V and 2 bases from J; bases unmatched to any gene: 3. CDR1 and CDR2 from the germline V gene are ENHRY and SYGVKD. This CDR3 is 14 amino acids long. The CDR3 coding sequence is TGTGCCATCAGTCTTAGCGGGGGTCAAGAGACCCAGTACTTC. As protein: CAISLSGGQETQYF.

The V and J genes are TRBV7-6 and TRBJ2-1, with 10 nucleotides matching TRBD1. The length of the CDR3 is 15 residues. The germline gives CDR1 SGHVS, CDR2 FNYEAQ. V gave up 1 base and J gave up 6 bases; unmatched junction bases: 3. CDR3 DNA sequence: TGTGCCAGCAGCTTAGGTGGGACAGGGGTCAATGAGCAGTTCTTC. Amino acid sequence: CASSLGGTGVNEQFF.

The chain links TRBV7-2 to TRBJ2-5; 9 bases are shared with TRBD1. CDR1 is SGHTA, CDR2 FQGNSA, per germline. The CDR3 consists of 14 residues. With V trimmed by 5 bases and J by 5 bases, 6 bases remained unmatched. The CDR3: CASSPRTGVETQYF. Here the CDR3 DNA reads TGTGCCAGCAGCCCGAGGACAGGGGTGGAGACCCAGTACTTC. Drawing the rest from reference TRBV7-2 and TRBJ2-5, the complete variable domain is GAGVSQSPSNKVTEKGKDVELRCDPISGHTALYWYRQSLGQGLEFLIYFQGNSAPDKSGLPSDRFSAERTGGSVSTLTIQRTQQEDSAVYLCASSPRTGVETQYFGPGTRLLVL.

The chain links TRBV28 to TRBJ1-2; 8 bases fit TRBD1. CDR1 and CDR2 (germline): MDHEN, SYDVKM. V was pared by 2 bases and J by 6 bases, with 5 bases of the junction left unmatched. The CDR3 has 14 amino acids. CDR3 in amino acids: CASSLNRGTNGYTF. In DNA form, the CDR3 reads TGTGCCAGCAGTTTAAACAGGGGGACGAATGGCTACACCTTC.

The rearrangement uses TRBV28 and TRBJ1-3; unclear D gene. Trimming cost V 3 bases and J 0 bases, with 12 bases left between them. Germline V CDR1 and CDR2: MDHEN, SYDVKM. This CDR3 is 16 amino acids long. The CDR3 spells CASSFDGGGSGNTIYF. The CDR3, as DNA: TGTGCCAGCAGTTTTGACGGAGGCGGCTCTGGAAACACCATATATTTT.

For this clone: The germline gene is not matched at one end of the junction; a read error may be the cause. The rearrangement uses TRBV7-2 and TRBJ2-6, with TRBD2 identical over 11 bases. The CDR3 runs to 17 residues. Germline V gives CDR1 SGHTA, CDR2 FQGNSA. CDR3 protein: CASSILSGGVGANVLPF. In DNA, the CDR3 is TGTGCCAGCAGCATACTTAGCGGGGGGGTAGGGGCCAACGTCCTGCCTTTC.

The count of this clone is one. V and J are TRBV4-2 and TRBJ2-7, with D perhaps TRBD1 (6 bases). Trimming left V 1 base short and J 0 bases short, with 10 bases between. The CDR3 runs to 15 residues. Germline V gene data show CDR1 as LGHNA and CDR2 as YNFKEQ. In DNA, the CDR3 is TGTGCCAGCAGCCAAGGGACAGTCACCTCCTACGAGCAGTACTTC. This translates into CASSQGTVTSYEQYF.

A word on this clone: One end of the junction varies from germline; a read error may be responsible. This chain connects TRBV15 to TRBJ1-5, with TRBD1 identical over 8 bases. Germline CDR1 and CDR2: LNHNV and YYDKDF (reference sequence). The CDR3 has 15 residues. CDR3 nucleotide sequence: TGTGCCACCAGTCCGGACAGGGAAGGCGCTCAGCCCCAGAATTTT. Its translation is CATSPDREGAQPQNF.

To note about this clone: Relative to the germline gene, one junction end is altered; a read error may explain this. The chain combines TRBV7-8 with TRBJ1-2; 8 nucleotides agree with TRBD1. CDR1 is SGHVS and CDR2 is FQNEAQ in the germline V gene. This CDR3 comprises 15 residues. DNA for the CDR3: TGTGCCAGCACTACAGGGGGGTTCGCTAACTATGGCTACCCCTTC. Translating gives CASTTGGFANYGYPF. Looking up the rest from reference TRBV7-8 and TRBJ1-2 gives the full variable domain: GAGVSQSPRYKVAKRGQDVALRCDPISGHVSLFWYQQALGQGPEFLTYFQNEAQLDKSGLPSDRFFAERPEGSVSTLKIQRTQQEDSAVYLCASTTGGFANYGYPFGSGTRLTVV.

This sequence joins TRBV5-8 and TRBJ2-3; D not certain. The CDR3 totals 12 residues. CDR1 and CDR2 (germline): SGHTS, YDEGEE. V dropped 1 base and J dropped 3 bases, with 3 bases sitting between them. CDR3 nucleotide sequence: TGTGCCAGCAGCTTGCAAACAGATACGCAGTATTTT. Encoded protein: CASSLQTDTQYF.